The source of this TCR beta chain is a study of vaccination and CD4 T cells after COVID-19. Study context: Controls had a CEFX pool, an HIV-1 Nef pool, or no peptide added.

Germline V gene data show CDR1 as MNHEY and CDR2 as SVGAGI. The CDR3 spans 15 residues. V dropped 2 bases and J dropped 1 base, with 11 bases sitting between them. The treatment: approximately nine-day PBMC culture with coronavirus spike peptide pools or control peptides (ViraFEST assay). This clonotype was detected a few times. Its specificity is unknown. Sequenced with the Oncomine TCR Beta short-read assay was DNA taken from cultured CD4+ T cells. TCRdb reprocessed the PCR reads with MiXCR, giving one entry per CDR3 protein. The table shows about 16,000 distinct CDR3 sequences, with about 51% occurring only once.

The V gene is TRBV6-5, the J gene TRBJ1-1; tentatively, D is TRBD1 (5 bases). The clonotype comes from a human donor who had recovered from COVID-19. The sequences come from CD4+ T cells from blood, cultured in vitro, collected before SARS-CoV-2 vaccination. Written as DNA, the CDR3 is TGTGCCAGCAGTTACGGGGACTCCCGGAACACTGAAGCTTTCTTT. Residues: CASSYGDSRNTEAFF.